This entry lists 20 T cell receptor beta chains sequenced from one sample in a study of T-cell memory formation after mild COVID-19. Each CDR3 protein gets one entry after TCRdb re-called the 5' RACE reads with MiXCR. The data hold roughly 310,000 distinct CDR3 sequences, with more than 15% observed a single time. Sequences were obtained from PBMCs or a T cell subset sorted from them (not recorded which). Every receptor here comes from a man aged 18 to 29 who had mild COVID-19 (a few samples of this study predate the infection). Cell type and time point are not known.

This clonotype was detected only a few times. CDR3 amino acids: CASSFVKEQFF. The CDR3 nucleotides read TGTGCCAGCAGCTTTGTCAAGGAGCAGTTCTTC. The chain employs TRBV11-2 and TRBJ2-1; D ambiguous. With 3 bases removed from V and 10 bases from J, the gap between germline ends came to 7 bases. The CDR3 has 11 residues. The germline gives CDR1 SGHAT, CDR2 FQNNGV.

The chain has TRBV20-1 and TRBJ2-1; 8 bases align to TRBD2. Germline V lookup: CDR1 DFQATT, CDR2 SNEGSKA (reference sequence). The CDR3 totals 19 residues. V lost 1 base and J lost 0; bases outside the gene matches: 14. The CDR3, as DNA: TGCAGTGCTAGAGTTAGCGGGGAGATCACTCCCAGCTCCTACAATGAGCAGTTCTTC. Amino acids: CSARVSGEITPSSYNEQFF.

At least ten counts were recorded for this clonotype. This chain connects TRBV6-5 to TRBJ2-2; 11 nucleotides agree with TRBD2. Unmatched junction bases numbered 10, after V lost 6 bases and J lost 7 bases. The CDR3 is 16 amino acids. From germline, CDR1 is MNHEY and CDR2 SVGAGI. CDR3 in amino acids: CASSSPSGGFFGELFF. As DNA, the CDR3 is TGTGCCAGCAGCTCCCCTAGCGGGGGGTTCTTCGGGGAGCTGTTTTTT.

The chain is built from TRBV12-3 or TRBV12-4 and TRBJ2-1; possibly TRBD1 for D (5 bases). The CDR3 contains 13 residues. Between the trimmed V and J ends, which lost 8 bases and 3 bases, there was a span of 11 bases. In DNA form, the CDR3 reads TGTGCCAGCGCTGGGGCGGTCTACAATGAGCAGTTCTTC. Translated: CASAGAVYNEQFF.

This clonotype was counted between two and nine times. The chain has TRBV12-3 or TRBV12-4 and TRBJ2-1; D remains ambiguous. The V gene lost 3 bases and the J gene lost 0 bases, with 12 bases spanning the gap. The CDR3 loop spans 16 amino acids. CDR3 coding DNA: TGTGCCAGCAGTTTCCCGAGCTTCAGCTCCTACAATGAGCAGTTCTTC. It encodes CASSFPSFSSYNEQFF.

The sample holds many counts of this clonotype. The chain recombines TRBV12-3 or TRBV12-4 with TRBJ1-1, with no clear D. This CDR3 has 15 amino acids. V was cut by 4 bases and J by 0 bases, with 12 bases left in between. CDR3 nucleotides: TGTGCCAGCAGTTCCTCAGACATAATGAACACTGAAGCTTTCTTT. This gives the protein CASSSSDIMNTEAFF.

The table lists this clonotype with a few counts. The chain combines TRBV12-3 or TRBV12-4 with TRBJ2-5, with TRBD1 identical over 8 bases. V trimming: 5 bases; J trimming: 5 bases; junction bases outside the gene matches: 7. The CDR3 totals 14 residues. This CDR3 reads CASSARQGFETQYF. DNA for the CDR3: TGTGCCAGCAGTGCCCGACAGGGGTTCGAGACCCAGTACTTC.

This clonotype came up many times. The CDR3 here is CATKRGDNEKLFF. The CDR3 DNA is TGCGCCACCAAAAGGGGGGACAATGAAAAACTGTTTTTT. The rearrangement links TRBV5-1 to TRBJ1-4; D is possibly TRBD1 (6 bases). The CDR3 loop spans 13 amino acids. Germline V gene data show CDR1 as SGHRS and CDR2 as YFSETQ. V was clipped by 9 bases and J by 5 bases, with 14 bases between them.

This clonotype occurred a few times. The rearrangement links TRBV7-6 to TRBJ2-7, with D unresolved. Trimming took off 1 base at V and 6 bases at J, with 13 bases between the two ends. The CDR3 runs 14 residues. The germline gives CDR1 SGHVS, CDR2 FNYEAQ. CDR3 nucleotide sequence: TGTGCCAGCAGCTTAGGGACCGGAATCTCCGAGCAGTACTTC. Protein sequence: CASSLGTGISEQYF.

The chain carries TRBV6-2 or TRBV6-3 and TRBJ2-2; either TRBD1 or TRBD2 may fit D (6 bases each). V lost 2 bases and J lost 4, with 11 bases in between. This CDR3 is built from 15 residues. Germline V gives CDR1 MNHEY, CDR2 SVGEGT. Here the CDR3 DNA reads TGTGCCAGCAGTTACGGGGGGCCGAGCACCGGGGAGCTGTTTTTT. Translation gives CASSYGGPSTGELFF.

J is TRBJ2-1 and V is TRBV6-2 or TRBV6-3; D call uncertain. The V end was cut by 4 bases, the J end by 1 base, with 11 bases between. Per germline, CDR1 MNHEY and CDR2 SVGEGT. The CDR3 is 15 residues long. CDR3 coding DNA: TGTGCCAGCAGTTCCTTCTCATGGTCCTACAATGAGCAGTTCTTC. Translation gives CASSSFSWSYNEQFF.

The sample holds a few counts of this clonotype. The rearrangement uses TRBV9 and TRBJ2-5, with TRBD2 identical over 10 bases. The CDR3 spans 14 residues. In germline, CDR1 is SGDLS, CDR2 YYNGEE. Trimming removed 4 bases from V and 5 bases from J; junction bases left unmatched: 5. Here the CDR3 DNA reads TGTGCCAGCAGCAGGAGCGGGGGGGCTGAGACCCAGTACTTC. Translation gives CASSRSGGAETQYF.

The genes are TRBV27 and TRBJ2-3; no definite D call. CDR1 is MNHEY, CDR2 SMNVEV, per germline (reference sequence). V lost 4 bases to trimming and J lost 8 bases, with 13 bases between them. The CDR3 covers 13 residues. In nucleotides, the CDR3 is TGTGCCAGCAGTTCATTAATTCGAGGTACGCAGTATTTT. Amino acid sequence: CASSSLIRGTQYF.

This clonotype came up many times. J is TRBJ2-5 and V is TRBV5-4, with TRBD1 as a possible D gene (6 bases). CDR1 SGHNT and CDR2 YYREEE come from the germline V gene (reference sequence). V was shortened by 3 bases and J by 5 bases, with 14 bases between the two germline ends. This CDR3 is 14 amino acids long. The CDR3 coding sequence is TGTGCCAGCAGCTCAAAACAGGGTGGTGAGACCCAGTACTTC. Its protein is CASSSKQGGETQYF.

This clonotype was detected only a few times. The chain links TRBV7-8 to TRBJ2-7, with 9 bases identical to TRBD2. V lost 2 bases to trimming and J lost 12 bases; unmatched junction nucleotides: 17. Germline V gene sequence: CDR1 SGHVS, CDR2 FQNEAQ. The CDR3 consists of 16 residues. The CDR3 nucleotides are TGTGCCAGCAGCTTAATTCCGCTAGCGGGGAAACACGAGTGGTACTTC. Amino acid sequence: CASSLIPLAGKHEWYF.

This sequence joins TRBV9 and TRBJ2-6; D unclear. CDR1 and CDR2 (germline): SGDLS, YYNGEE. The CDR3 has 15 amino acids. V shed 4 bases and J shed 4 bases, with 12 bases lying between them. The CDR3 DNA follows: TGTGCCAGCAGCTACGGACCTGGGGGGGCCAACGTCCTGACTTTC. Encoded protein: CASSYGPGGANVLTF.

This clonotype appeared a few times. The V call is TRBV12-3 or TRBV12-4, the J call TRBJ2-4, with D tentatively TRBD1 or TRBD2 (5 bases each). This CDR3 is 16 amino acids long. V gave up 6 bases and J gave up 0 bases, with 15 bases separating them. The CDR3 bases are TGTGCCAGCAGAGACCGGGACCTTCTAGCCAAAAACATTCAGTACTTC. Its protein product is CASRDRDLLAKNIQYF.

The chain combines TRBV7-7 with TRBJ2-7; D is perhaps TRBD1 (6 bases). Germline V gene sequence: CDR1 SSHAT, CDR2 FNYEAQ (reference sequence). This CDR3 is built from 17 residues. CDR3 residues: CASSSRDRKKYSYEQYV. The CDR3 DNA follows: TGTGCTAGCAGCTCCCGCGACAGGAAAAAATACTCCTACGAGCAGTACGTC.

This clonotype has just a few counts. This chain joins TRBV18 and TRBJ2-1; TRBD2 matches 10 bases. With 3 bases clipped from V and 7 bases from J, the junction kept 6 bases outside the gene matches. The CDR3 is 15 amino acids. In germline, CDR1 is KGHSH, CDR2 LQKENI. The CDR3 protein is CASSPSSGGENEQFF. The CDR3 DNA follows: TGTGCCAGCTCACCGTCCAGCGGGGGGGAAAATGAGCAGTTCTTC.

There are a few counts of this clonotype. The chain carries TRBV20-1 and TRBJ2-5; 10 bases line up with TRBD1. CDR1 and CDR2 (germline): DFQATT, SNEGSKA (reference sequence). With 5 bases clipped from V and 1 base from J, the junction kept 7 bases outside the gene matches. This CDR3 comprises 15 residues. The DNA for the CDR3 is TGCAGTGCTCGATGGGACAGGGGAGGCCAAGAGACCCAGTACTTC. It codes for CSARWDRGGQETQYF.